The 2 T cell receptor beta chains given below trace back to one sample, sequenced in a study of blood T cells in healthy people across ages. Alongside a J-beta primer mix, a sample-barcoded 5' primer served in a second PCR lasting about 6 to 11 cycles. TCRdb re-analysed the 5' RACE reads in MiXCR, keeping a single row per CDR3 protein. The data contain about 1,600,000 distinct CDR3 sequences, roughly 45% of them singletons. The sample consisted of blood. The source is a woman between 18 and 29 years old in good health.

The chain is built from TRBV27 and TRBJ2-7; no clear D. The length of the CDR3 is 14 residues. Trimming took 3 bases from V and 0 from J, leaving 9 bases between them. From germline, CDR1 is MNHEY and CDR2 SMNVEV (reference sequence). CDR3 coding DNA: TGTGCCAGCAGTTTCAGTAAAAACTCCTACGAGCAGTACTTC. It encodes CASSFSKNSYEQYF.

The chain has TRBV6-5 and TRBJ2-7; no reliable D call. The length of the CDR3 is 13 residues. Trimming left V 0 bases short and J 8 bases short, with 11 bases between. Looked up from germline, CDR1 is MNHEY and CDR2 is SVGAGI. DNA of the CDR3: TGTGCCAGCAGTTACTCGTGGTCGGAGAAGCAGTACTTC. This translates into CASSYSWSEKQYF.